This record covers a single T cell receptor beta chain. This sample was included in a study of human T cells and chemical hapten exposure. TCRdb called the RACE reads again in MiXCR, with one record for every CDR3 protein. The profile shows 250,000 or so distinct CDR3 sequences, over 7.5% of them singletons. The V segment lost 1 base and the J segment 11 bases; nucleotides outside the gene matches: 9. CDR1 SGHNT and CDR2 YYREEE come from the germline V gene (reference sequence). This CDR3 region has 14 residues. The time point was: pre-sensitization, week 0. This sample's treatment: therapeutic diphenylcyclopropenone sensitization with weekly scalp DPC.

This specimen was whole blood, taken in connection with sensitization to the hapten diphenylcyclopropenone (DPC). The TCR was taken from a man between 18 and 35 years old with alopecia areata. Some clones in this sample may be carry-over from other donors' samples. This chain uses TRBV5-4 with TRBJ1-5; TRBD1 aligns across 7 bases. The CDR3 loop is CASSLWGAGQSQHF. The DNA of the CDR3 is TGTGCCAGCAGCTTGTGGGGAGCGGGACAGTCCCAGCATTTT.